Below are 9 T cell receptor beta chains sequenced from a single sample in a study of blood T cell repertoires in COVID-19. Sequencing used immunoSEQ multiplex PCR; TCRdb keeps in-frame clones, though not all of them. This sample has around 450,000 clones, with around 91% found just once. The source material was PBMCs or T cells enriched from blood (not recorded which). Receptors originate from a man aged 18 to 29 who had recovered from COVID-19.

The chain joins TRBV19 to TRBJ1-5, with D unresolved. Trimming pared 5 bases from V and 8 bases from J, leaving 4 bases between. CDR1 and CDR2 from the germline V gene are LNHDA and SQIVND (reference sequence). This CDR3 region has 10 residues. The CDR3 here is CASSREPQHF. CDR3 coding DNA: TGTGCCAGTAGTCGGGAGCCCCAGCATTTT. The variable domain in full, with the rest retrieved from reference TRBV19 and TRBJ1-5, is DGGITQSPKYLFRKEGQNVTLSCEQNLNHDAMYWYRQDPGQGLRLIYYSQIVNDFQKGDIAEGYSVSREKKESFPLTVTSAQKNPTAFYLCASSREPQHFGDGTRLSIL.

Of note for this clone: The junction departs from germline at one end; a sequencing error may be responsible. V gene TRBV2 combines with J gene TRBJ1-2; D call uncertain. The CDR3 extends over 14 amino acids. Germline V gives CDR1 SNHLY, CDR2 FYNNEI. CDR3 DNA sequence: TGTGCCAGCGGTGACGGGGTGACGTACTATGGCTACACCTTC. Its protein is CASGDGVTYYGYTF. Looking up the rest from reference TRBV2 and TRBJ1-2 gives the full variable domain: EPEVTQTPSHQVTQMGQEVILRCVPISNHLYFYWYRQILGQKVEFLVSFYNNEISEKSEIFDDQFSVERPDGSNFTLKIRSTKLEDSAMYFCASGDGVTYYGYTFGSGTRLTVV.

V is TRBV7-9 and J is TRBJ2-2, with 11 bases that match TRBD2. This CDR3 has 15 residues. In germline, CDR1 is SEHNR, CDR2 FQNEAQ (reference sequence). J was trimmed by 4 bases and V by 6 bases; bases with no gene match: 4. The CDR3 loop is CASSSSGRVTGELFF. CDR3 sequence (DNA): TGTGCCAGCAGTAGTAGCGGGAGGGTCACCGGGGAGCTGTTTTTT.

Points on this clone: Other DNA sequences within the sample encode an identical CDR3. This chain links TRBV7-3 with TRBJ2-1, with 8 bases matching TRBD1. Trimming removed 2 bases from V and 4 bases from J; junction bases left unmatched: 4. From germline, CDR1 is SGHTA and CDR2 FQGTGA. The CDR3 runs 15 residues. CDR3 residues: CASSLSGTGYNEQFF. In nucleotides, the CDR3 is TGTGCCAGCAGCTTATCGGGGACAGGATACAATGAGCAGTTCTTC.

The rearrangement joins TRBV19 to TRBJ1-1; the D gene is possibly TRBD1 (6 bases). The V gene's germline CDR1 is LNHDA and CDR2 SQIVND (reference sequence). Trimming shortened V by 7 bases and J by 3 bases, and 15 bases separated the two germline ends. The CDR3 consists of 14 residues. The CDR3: CASTPGTLHTEAFF. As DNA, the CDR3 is TGTGCCAGTACTCCAGGGACACTTCACACTGAAGCTTTCTTT.

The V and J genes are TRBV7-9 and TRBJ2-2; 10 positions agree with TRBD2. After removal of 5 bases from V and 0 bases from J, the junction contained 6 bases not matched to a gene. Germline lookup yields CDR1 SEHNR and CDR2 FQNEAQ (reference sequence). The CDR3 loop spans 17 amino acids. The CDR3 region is CASSPPSGGANTGELFF. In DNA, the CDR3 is TGTGCCAGCAGCCCACCTAGCGGGGGCGCGAACACCGGGGAGCTGTTTTTT.

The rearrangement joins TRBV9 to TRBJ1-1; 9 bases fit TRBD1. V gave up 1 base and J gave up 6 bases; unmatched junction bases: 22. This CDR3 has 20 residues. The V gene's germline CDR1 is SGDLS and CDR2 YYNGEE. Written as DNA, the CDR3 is TGTGCCAGCAGCGTAAGGGGACCGGGACAGGGATCGAAGGCGAGGGCTGAAGCTTTCTTT. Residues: CASSVRGPGQGSKARAEAFF.

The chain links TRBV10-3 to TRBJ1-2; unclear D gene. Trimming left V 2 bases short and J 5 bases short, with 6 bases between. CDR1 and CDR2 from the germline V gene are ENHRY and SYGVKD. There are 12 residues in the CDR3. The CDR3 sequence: CAISEGLYGYTF. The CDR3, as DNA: TGTGCCATCAGTGAGGGGCTTTATGGCTACACCTTC.

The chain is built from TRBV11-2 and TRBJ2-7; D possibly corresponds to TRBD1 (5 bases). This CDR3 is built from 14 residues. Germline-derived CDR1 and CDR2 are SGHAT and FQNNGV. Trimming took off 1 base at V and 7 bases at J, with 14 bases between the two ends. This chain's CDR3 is CASSLGGRVREQYF. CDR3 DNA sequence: TGTGCCAGCAGCTTAGGCGGCAGGGTAAGAGAGCAGTACTTC.